These 24 T cell receptor beta chains were all obtained from the same sample, sequenced in a study of cytomegalovirus exposure and HLA in healthy donors. Method: immunoSEQ multiplex PCR; TCRdb's copy keeps in-frame clones and lacks some. This sample has 150,000 to 180,000 clones, with roughly 86% found just once. The specimen was PBMCs. The receptors were sampled from a human donor in good health.

This rearrangement joins TRBV6-6 to TRBJ2-2; 7 positions match TRBD1. This CDR3 comprises 14 residues. From germline, CDR1 is MNHNY and CDR2 SVGAGI (reference sequence). V was clipped by 7 bases and J by 1 base; unmatched bases: 3. The CDR3 region is CASTWTGNTGELFF. The CDR3 bases are TGTGCCAGCACGTGGACAGGGAACACCGGGGAGCTGTTTTTT.

The chain links TRBV7-2 to TRBJ1-5; unclear D gene. V lost 1 base to trimming and J lost 7 bases, with 14 bases between them. CDR3 length equals 15 residues. Germline V gene data show CDR1 as SGHTA and CDR2 as FQGNSA. The CDR3 spells CASSLEATHRQPQHF. As DNA, the CDR3 is TGTGCCAGCAGCTTAGAAGCGACCCACCGCCAGCCCCAGCATTTT.

The V gene is TRBV7-9, the J gene TRBJ1-3, with D possibly being TRBD1 (5 bases). Germline CDR1 is SEHNR and CDR2 is FQNEAQ (reference sequence). Trimming pared 4 bases from V and 9 bases from J, leaving 10 bases between. The CDR3 contains 12 residues. The CDR3 DNA reads TGTGCCAGCAGCTCGACAGTCCTCACCATATATTTT. It encodes CASSSTVLTIYF.

The chain recombines TRBV5-1 with TRBJ1-4; TRBD1 aligns across 7 bases. There are 15 residues in the CDR3. J was trimmed by 2 bases and V by 1 base; bases with no gene match: 2. The V gene's germline CDR1 is SGHRS and CDR2 YFSETQ. CDR3 residues: CASSLTGATNEKLFF. CDR3 coding DNA: TGCGCCAGCAGCTTGACAGGGGCGACTAATGAAAAACTGTTTTTT.

The V call is TRBV2, the J call TRBJ2-5; 11 bases match TRBD2. V shed 7 bases, J shed 2 bases, and the junction held 9 bases outside the gene matches. Germline V gives CDR1 SNHLY, CDR2 FYNNEI. The CDR3 runs to 16 residues. The CDR3 coding sequence is TGTGCCAGCACTCTTAGCGGGAGGGGTAATCAAGAGACCCAGTACTTC. This translates into CASTLSGRGNQETQYF.

This chain uses TRBV5-1 with TRBJ1-2, with D possibly being TRBD1 (6 bases). CDR3 length: 13 residues. V dropped 1 base and J dropped 6 bases, with 10 bases sitting between them. Looked up from germline, CDR1 is SGHRS and CDR2 is YFSETQ. The CDR3 sequence is CASSLSWGHGYTF. DNA for the CDR3: TGCGCCAGCAGCTTGAGTTGGGGGCATGGCTACACCTTC.

This chain links TRBV4-1 with TRBJ2-2, with D uncertain. CDR1 and CDR2 (germline): MGHRA, YSYEKL. V dropped 4 bases and J dropped 3 bases, with 3 bases sitting between them. This CDR3 has 12 residues. The CDR3 bases are TGCGCCAGCAGCCCTCACACCGGGGAGCTGTTTTTT. It codes for CASSPHTGELFF.

V is TRBV15 and J is TRBJ2-7; tentative D call: TRBD2 (5 bases). CDR3 size: 15 residues. The germline V and J ends were trimmed by 0 bases and 6 bases, with 15 bases remaining between them. CDR1 and CDR2 (germline): LNHNV, YYDKDF (reference sequence). DNA for the CDR3: TGTGCCACCAGCAGAGATCGGCCGCTAGCCGGCGAGCAGTACTTC. This encodes CATSRDRPLAGEQYF. The variable domain in full, with the rest retrieved from reference TRBV15 and TRBJ2-7, is DAMVIQNPRYQVTQFGKPVTLSCSQTLNHNVMYWYQQKSSQAPKLLFHYYDKDFNNEADTPDNFQSRRPNTSFCFLDIRSPGLGDTAMYLCATSRDRPLAGEQYFGPGTRLTVT.

This chain connects TRBV7-6 to TRBJ2-1; tentatively, D is TRBD2 (6 bases). From germline, CDR1 is SGHVS and CDR2 FNYEAQ. The CDR3 length is 18 residues. Trimming stripped 2 bases from V and 2 bases from J, with 19 bases between. In DNA form, the CDR3 reads TGTGCCAGCAGCTTACGGGACTCCGTCATCCGAGCCTACAATGAGCAGTTCTTC. As protein: CASSLRDSVIRAYNEQFF.

V gene TRBV15 combines with J gene TRBJ1-6; D call uncertain. Trimming removed 1 base at V and 0 bases at J, with 10 bases between. CDR1 and CDR2 (germline): LNHNV, YYDKDF (reference sequence). This CDR3 is built from 17 residues. As DNA, the CDR3 is TGTGCCACCAGCAGAGGCCAAAGCCTCTCCTATAATTCACCCCTCCACTTT. Encoded protein: CATSRGQSLSYNSPLHF.

This clone was detected many times. The rearrangement joins TRBV15 to TRBJ1-5, with TRBD1 identical over 8 bases. The J segment lost 0 bases and the V segment lost 0 bases, leaving 4 bases of the junction unmatched. CDR3 size: 17 residues. Germline-derived CDR1 and CDR2 are LNHNV and YYDKDF (reference sequence). CDR3 bases: TGTGCCACCAGCAGAGACAGGACAGGGAATAGCAATCAGCCCCAGCATTTT. It codes for CATSRDRTGNSNQPQHF.

A remark on this clone: Other DNA variants within this sample encode the same CDR3. V gene TRBV6-5 combines with J gene TRBJ2-3; no definite D call. This CDR3 has 11 residues. V was clipped by 4 bases and J by 4 bases, with 3 bases between them. Per the germline V gene, CDR1 is MNHEY and CDR2 is SVGAGI. The CDR3 region is CASSSADTQYF. The CDR3 DNA sequence: TGTGCCAGCAGTTCGGCAGATACGCAGTATTTT.

The chain links TRBV2 to TRBJ2-1; 8 nucleotides agree with TRBD2. There are 15 residues in the CDR3. Germline loops: CDR1 SNHLY, CDR2 FYNNEI. J lost 5 bases, V lost 7 bases, and 10 bases had no gene match. The CDR3 nucleotides read TGTGCCAGCAACCGGGAACTAGCGGCTAACAATGAGCAGTTCTTC. This encodes CASNRELAANNEQFF.

This clone was seen once. V is TRBV19 and J is TRBJ1-1; a weak D match, TRBD1 (6 bases). CDR1 is LNHDA and CDR2 is SQIVND in the germline V gene (reference sequence). V was cut by 1 base and J by 5 bases, with 14 bases left in between. This CDR3 region has 15 residues. CDR3 in amino acids: CASSIAGAGKTEAFF. The CDR3 DNA is TGTGCCAGTAGTATAGCAGGGGCGGGTAAGACTGAAGCTTTCTTT. Looking up the rest from reference TRBV19 and TRBJ1-1 gives the full variable domain: DGGITQSPKYLFRKEGQNVTLSCEQNLNHDAMYWYRQDPGQGLRLIYYSQIVNDFQKGDIAEGYSVSREKKESFPLTVTSAQKNPTAFYLCASSIAGAGKTEAFFGQGTRLTVV.

The CDR3 reads CASSQVQAGGAKDTQYF. The CDR3 region has the DNA TGTGCCAGCAGCCAAGTTCAAGCGGGGGGAGCGAAAGATACGCAGTATTTT. J is TRBJ2-3 and V is TRBV4-2; 9 bases align to TRBD2. The V gene's germline CDR1 is LGHNA and CDR2 YNFKEQ. The CDR3 consists of 17 residues. V gave up 1 base and J gave up 5 bases; unmatched junction bases: 10.

The genes are TRBV4-1 and TRBJ2-1, with a possible D match to TRBD2 (6 bases). The V gene's germline CDR1 is MGHRA and CDR2 YSYEKL. The V end lost 1 base, the J end lost 5 bases, and 21 bases lay between the germline ends. This CDR3 has 18 amino acids. CDR3 bases: TGCGCCAGCAGCCAAGTCTTTCTGGGCGGGAAACGACACAATGAGCAGTTCTTC. The encoded protein is CASSQVFLGGKRHNEQFF.

This clone was picked up a small number of times. The chain employs TRBV18 and TRBJ1-2, with D possibly TRBD1 on 5 matching bases. Germline CDR1 is KGHSH and CDR2 is LQKENI. The germline V and J ends were trimmed by 4 bases and 4 bases, with 19 bases remaining between them. This CDR3 comprises 16 residues. CDR3 loop: CASSLTNRNPPYGYTF. CDR3 DNA sequence: TGTGCCAGCTCACTGACAAACAGGAATCCCCCCTATGGCTACACCTTC. Full variable domain (rest looked up from reference TRBV18 and TRBJ1-2): NAGVMQNPRHLVRRRGQEARLRCSPMKGHSHVYWYRQLPEEGLKFMVYLQKENIIDESGMPKERFSAEFPKEGPSILRIQQVVRGDSAAYFCASSLTNRNPPYGYTFGSGTRLTVV.

V usage is TRBV12-5 and J usage is TRBJ1-1; perhaps TRBD1 as D (6 bases). The V gene lost 6 bases and the J gene lost 4 bases, with 24 bases spanning the gap. CDR1 LGHNT and CDR2 FRNRAP come from the germline V gene. The CDR3 is 17 residues long. DNA for the CDR3: TGTGCTAGTGGAATACAACATATCACAGGGAGTCCCACTGAAGCTTTCTTT. Translation gives CASGIQHITGSPTEAFF.

J is TRBJ1-3 and V is TRBV5-1, with a possible D match to TRBD1 (6 bases). The CDR3 has 15 residues. Germline V gene sequence: CDR1 SGHRS, CDR2 YFSETQ. Trimming took off 4 bases at V and 3 bases at J, with 14 bases between the two ends. CDR3 residues: CASSPEWGLGNTIYF. The DNA for the CDR3 is TGCGCCAGCAGCCCGGAATGGGGGCTTGGAAACACCATATATTTT.

The chain employs TRBV7-2 and TRBJ1-1; D remains ambiguous. The V gene lost 7 bases and the J gene lost 7 bases, with 16 bases spanning the gap. Germline values: CDR1 SGHTA, CDR2 FQGNSA. The length of the CDR3 is 13 residues. The CDR3 region has the DNA TGTGCCAGCAAACTTAGAGGTGGAGTTGAAGCTTTCTTT. It translates to CASKLRGGVEAFF.

The chain employs TRBV28 and TRBJ1-1; 8 bases map to TRBD1. V shed 6 bases, J shed 7 bases, and the junction held 13 bases outside the gene matches. Germline V lookup: CDR1 MDHEN, CDR2 SYDVKM. CDR3 length: 15 amino acids. DNA for the CDR3: TGTGCCAGCAGACCCCCCGGCAGGGGGCTGCTTGAAGCTTTCTTT. Translation gives CASRPPGRGLLEAFF.

This clone was detected once. The V call is TRBV7-2, the J call TRBJ2-1, with D possibly matching TRBD1 (6 bases). CDR3 length equals 16 residues. Germline CDR1 and CDR2: SGHTA and FQGNSA. Trimming pared 4 bases from V and 8 bases from J, leaving 21 bases between. The CDR3 reads CASSYVGGLGFDEQFF. The CDR3 DNA reads TGTGCCAGCAGCTACGTTGGGGGCTTAGGTTTCGATGAGCAGTTCTTC.

The rearrangement links TRBV19 to TRBJ1-2, with D possibly matching TRBD1 (5 bases). This CDR3 is 14 amino acids long. From germline, CDR1 is LNHDA and CDR2 SQIVND (reference sequence). Trimming pared 5 bases from V and 2 bases from J, leaving 12 bases between. CDR3 region: CASSFGGVNYGYTF. Written as DNA, the CDR3 is TGTGCCAGTAGTTTCGGAGGGGTCAACTATGGCTACACCTTC.

This chain joins TRBV27 and TRBJ1-5, with D possibly TRBD1 on 5 matching bases. The germline CDR1 and CDR2 sequences are MNHEY and SMNVEV (reference sequence). The V end was cut by 5 bases, the J end by 0 bases, with 8 bases between. The CDR3 extends over 14 amino acids. The chain's CDR3 is CASSDSYSNQPQHF. The CDR3 DNA reads as TGTGCCAGCAGTGACAGCTATAGCAATCAGCCCCAGCATTTT.